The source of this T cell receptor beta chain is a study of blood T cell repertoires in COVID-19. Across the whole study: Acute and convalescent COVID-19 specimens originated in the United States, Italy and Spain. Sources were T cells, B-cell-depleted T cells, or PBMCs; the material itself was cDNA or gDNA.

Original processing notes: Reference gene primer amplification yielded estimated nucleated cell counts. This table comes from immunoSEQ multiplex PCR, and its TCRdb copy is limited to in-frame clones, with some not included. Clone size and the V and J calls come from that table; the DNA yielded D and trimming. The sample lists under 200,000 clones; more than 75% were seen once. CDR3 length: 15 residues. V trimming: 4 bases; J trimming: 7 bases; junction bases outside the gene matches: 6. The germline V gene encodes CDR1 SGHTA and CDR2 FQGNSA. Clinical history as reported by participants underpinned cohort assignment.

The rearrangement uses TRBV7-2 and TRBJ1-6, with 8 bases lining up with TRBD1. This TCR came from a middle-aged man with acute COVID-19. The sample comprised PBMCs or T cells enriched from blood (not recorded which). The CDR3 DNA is TGTGCCAGCAGCTCCTCTCGGACAGGGAATTCACCCCTCCACTTT. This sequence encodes CASSSSRTGNSPLHF.